Sequencing of this T cell receptor (beta chain) was carried out in a study of shared clonotypes between healthy human individuals. Study-wide context: Used for every donor were three CD4 naive, three CD4 memory, two CD8 naive and one CD8 memory plate.

Only in-frame clones appear in the TCRdb table, and some are missing; sequencing was by immunoSEQ multiplex PCR. Of about a million clones detected, approximately 75% appear once; the ten largest clones hold approximately 0.95%. This CDR3 contains 14 residues. The trim removed 7 bases at V and 2 bases at J, leaving 3 bases unmatched. Looked up from germline, CDR1 is MDHEN and CDR2 is SYDVKM. The receptor comes from a young man in good health. Some clones in this sample may be carry-over from other donors' samples. Sequenced input: memory CD4+ T cells from PBMCs. The subset denotes: CD45RA-negative fraction. J is TRBJ2-1 and V is TRBV28; TRBD1 aligns across 9 bases. CDR3: CASKGDRAYNEQFF. The DNA for the CDR3 is TGTGCCAGCAAGGGGGACAGGGCCTACAATGAGCAGTTCTTC.